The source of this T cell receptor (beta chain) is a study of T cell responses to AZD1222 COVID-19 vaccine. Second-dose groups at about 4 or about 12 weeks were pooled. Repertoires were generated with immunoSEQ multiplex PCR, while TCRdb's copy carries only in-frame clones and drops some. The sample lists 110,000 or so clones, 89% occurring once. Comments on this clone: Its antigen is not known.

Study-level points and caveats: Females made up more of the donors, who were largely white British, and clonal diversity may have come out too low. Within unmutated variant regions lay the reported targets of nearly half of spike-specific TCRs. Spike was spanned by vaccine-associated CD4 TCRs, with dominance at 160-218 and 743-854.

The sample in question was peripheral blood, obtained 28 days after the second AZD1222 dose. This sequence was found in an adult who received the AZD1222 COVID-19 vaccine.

The CDR3 bases are TGTGCCAGCAGCGTAAGGGGGGACCGCACAGATACGCAGTATTTT. Translation: CASSVRGDRTDTQYF. V usage is TRBV9 and J usage is TRBJ2-3, with D perhaps TRBD1 or TRBD2 (6 bases each). V shed 1 base and J shed 1 base, with 10 bases lying between them. Germline V gives CDR1 SGDLS, CDR2 YYNGEE. The CDR3 extends over 15 amino acids.